Sequencing of this TCR beta chain was carried out in a study of T cell changes during pregnancy in multiple sclerosis. Method: immunoSEQ multiplex PCR; TCRdb's copy keeps in-frame clones and lacks some. The table shows approximately 50,000 clones, with around 93% occurring only once. Here the sequenced sample was CD8+ T cells from peripheral blood mononuclear cells, taken after pregnancy. The TCR was taken from a female donor with multiple sclerosis, enrolled in a pregnancy study.

CDR3 amino acids: CASSLGVRGGGAMEYF. The DNA of the CDR3 is TGTGCCAGCAGCTTGGGGGTGCGCGGCGGGGGGGCTATGGAGTACTTC. The chain combines TRBV5-6 with TRBJ2-5; 9 bases are shared with TRBD2. Germline V gives CDR1 SGHDT, CDR2 YYEEEE. This CDR3 has 16 amino acids. V lost 0 bases to trimming and J lost 12 bases; unmatched junction nucleotides: 15.